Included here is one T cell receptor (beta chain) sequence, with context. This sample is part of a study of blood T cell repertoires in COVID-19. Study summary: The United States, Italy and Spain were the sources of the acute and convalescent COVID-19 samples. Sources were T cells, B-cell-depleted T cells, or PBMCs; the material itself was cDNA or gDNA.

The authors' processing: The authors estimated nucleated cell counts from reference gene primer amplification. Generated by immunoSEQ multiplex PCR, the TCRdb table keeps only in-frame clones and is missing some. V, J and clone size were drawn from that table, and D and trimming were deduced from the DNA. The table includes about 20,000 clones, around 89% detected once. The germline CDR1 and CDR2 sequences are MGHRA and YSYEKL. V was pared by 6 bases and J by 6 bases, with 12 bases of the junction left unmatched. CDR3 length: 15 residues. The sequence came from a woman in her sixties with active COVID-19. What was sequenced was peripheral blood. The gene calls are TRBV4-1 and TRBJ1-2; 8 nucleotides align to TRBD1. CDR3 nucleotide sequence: TGCGCCAGCAGGGATCCATGGACAGGGACGGATGGCTACACCTTC. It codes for CASRDPWTGTDGYTF.